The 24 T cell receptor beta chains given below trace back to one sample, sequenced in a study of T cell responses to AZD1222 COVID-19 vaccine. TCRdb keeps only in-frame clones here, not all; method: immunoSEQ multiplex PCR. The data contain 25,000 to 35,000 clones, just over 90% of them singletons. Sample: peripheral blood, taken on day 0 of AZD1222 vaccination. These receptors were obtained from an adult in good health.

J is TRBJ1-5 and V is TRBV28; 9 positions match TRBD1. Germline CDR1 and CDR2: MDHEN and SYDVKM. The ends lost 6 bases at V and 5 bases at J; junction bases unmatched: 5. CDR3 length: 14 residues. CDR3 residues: CASSQQGADQPQHF. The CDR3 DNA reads TGTGCCAGCAGCCAACAGGGGGCAGATCAGCCCCAGCATTTT.

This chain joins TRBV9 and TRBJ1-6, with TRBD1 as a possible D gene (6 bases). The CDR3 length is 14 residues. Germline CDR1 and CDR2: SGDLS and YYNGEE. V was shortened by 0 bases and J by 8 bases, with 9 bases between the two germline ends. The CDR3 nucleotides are TGTGCCAGCAGCGTAGCAGGGGAGGATTCACCCCTCCACTTT. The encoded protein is CASSVAGEDSPLHF.

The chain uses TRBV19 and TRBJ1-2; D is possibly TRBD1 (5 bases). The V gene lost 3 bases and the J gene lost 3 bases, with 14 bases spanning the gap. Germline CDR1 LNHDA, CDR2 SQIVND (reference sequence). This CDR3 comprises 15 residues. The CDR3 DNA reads TGTGCCAGTAGTATTAACGCAGGGAGAGACTATGGCTACACCTTC. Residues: CASSINAGRDYGYTF. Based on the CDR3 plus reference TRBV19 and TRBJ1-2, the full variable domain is DGGITQSPKYLFRKEGQNVTLSCEQNLNHDAMYWYRQDPGQGLRLIYYSQIVNDFQKGDIAEGYSVSREKKESFPLTVTSAQKNPTAFYLCASSINAGRDYGYTFGSGTRLTVV.

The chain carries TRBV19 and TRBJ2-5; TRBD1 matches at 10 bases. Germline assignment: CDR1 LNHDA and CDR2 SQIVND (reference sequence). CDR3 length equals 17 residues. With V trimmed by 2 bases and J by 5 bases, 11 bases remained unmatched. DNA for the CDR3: TGTGCCAGTAGTATATCACGGGACAGGGGCGGGATGGAGACCCAGTACTTC. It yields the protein CASSISRDRGGMETQYF.

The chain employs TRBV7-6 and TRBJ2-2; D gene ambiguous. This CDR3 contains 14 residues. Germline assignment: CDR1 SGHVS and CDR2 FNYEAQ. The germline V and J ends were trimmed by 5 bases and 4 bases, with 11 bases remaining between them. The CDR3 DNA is TGTGCCAGCAGCCAAGTCGGCGCCACCGGGGAGCTGTTTTTT. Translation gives CASSQVGATGELFF.

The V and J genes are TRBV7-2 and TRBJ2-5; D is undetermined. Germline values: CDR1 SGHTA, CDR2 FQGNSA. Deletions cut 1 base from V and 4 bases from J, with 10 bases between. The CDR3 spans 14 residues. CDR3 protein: CASSLGARGETQYF. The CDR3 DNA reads TGTGCCAGCAGCTTAGGGGCTAGAGGAGAGACCCAGTACTTC.

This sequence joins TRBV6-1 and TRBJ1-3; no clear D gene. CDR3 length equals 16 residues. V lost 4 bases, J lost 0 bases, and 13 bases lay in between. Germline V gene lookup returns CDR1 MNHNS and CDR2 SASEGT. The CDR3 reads CASSVRTDRSGNTIYF. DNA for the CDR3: TGTGCCAGCAGTGTTCGGACGGACCGCTCTGGAAACACCATATATTTT.

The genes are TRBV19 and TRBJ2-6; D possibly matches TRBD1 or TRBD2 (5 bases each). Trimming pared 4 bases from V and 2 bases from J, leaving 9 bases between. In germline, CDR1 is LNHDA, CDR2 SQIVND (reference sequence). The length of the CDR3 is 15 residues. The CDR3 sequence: CASSTGTPGANVLTF. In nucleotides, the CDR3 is TGTGCCAGTAGTACGGGGACCCCTGGGGCCAACGTCCTGACTTTC.

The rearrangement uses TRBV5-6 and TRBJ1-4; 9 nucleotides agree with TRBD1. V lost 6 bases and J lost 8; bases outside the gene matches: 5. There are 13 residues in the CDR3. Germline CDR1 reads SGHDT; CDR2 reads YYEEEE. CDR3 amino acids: CASKRTGVEKLFF. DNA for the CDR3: TGTGCCAGCAAAAGGACAGGGGTCGAAAAACTGTTTTTT.

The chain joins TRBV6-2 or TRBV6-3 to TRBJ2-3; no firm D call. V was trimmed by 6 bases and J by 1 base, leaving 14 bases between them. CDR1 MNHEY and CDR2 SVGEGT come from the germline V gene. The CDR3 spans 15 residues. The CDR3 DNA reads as TGTGCCAGCAGCCACGACCGCGGCGGCACAGATACGCAGTATTTT. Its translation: CASSHDRGGTDTQYF.

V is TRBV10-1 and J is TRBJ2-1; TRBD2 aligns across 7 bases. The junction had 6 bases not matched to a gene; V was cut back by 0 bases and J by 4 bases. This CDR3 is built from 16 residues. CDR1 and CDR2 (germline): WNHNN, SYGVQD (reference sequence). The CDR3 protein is CASSESIARGYNEQFF. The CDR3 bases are TGCGCCAGCAGTGAGTCGATTGCGCGGGGGTACAATGAGCAGTTCTTC.

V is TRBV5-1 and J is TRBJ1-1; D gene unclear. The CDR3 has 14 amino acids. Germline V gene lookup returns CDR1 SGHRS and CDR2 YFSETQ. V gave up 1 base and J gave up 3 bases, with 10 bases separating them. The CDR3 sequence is CASSLPGLDTEAFF. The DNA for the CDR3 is TGCGCCAGCAGCTTGCCCGGGCTCGACACTGAAGCTTTCTTT.

In DNA, the CDR3 is TGTGCCAGCAGCGCTATAGACAGGGGGCACGCTCGAGGCTACACCTTC. Residues: CASSAIDRGHARGYTF. The genes are TRBV9 and TRBJ1-2, with 10 positions matching TRBD1. The CDR3 length is 16 residues. CDR1 and CDR2 (germline): SGDLS, YYNGEE. After removal of 3 bases from V and 8 bases from J, the junction contained 13 bases not matched to a gene.

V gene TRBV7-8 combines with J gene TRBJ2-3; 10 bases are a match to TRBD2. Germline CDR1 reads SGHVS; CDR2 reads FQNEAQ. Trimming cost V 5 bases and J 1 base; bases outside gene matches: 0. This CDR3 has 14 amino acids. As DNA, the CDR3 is TGTGCCAGCAGCACTAGCGGGGGCACAGATACGCAGTATTTT. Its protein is CASSTSGGTDTQYF.

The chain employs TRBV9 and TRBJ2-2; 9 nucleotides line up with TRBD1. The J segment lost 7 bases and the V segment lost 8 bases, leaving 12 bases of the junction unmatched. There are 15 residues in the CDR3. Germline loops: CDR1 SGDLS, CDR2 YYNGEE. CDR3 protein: CASQQGARVGGELFF. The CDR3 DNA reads TGTGCCAGTCAACAGGGGGCGCGTGTGGGCGGGGAGCTGTTTTTT.

The CDR3, as DNA: TGTGCCAGCAGCTCTCGGGACCGTAAAGGGACGCAGTATTTT. It is translated as CASSSRDRKGTQYF. This rearrangement joins TRBV7-2 to TRBJ2-3; D is perhaps TRBD1 or TRBD2 (5 bases each). CDR3 length equals 14 residues. Germline V CDR1 and CDR2: SGHTA, FQGNSA. V lost 4 bases and J 9 bases, leaving 17 bases between the germline ends.

CDR3 sequence (DNA): TGTGCCAGCAGCTGGCGGTGGACGGATGAGCAGTTCTTC. Protein product: CASSWRWTDEQFF. The chain has TRBV5-6 and TRBJ2-1; no clear D. CDR1 and CDR2 from the germline V gene are SGHDT and YYEEEE. V lost 3 bases and J 8 bases, leaving 12 bases between the germline ends. The CDR3 spans 13 residues.

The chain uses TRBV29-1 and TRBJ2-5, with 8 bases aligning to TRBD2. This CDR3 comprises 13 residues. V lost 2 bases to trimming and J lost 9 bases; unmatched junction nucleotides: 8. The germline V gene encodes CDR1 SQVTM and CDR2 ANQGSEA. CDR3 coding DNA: TGCAGCGTTGAATCCGCGGGGGGCCCACCCCAGTACTTC. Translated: CSVESAGGPPQYF.

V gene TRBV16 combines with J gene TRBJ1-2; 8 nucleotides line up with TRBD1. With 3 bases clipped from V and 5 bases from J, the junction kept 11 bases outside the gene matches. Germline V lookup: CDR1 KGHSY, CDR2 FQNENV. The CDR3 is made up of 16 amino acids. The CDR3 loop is CASSHPGQAFRYGYTF. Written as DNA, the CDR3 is TGTGCCAGCAGCCATCCGGGACAGGCCTTTAGATATGGCTACACCTTC.

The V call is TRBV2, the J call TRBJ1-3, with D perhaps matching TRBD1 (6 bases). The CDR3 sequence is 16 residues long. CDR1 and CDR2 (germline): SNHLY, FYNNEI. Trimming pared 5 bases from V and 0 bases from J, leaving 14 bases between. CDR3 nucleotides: TGTGCCAGCAGTTCAGGACAGCCGGGCTCTGGAAACACCATATATTTT. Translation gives CASSSGQPGSGNTIYF.

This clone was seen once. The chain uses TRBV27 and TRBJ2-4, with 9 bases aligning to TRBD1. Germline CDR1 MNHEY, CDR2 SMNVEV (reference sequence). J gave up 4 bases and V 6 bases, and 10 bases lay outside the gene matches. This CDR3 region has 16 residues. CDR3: CASSLYPGTGKNIQYF. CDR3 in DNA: TGTGCCAGCAGCCTCTACCCAGGGACAGGGAAAAACATTCAGTACTTC.

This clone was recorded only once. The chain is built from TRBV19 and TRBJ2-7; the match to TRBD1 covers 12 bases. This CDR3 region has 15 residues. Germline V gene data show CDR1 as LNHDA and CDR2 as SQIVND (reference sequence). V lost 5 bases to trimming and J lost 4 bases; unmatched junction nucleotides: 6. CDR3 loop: CASSWGTGGRYEQYF. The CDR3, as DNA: TGTGCCAGTAGTTGGGGGACAGGGGGCCGTTACGAGCAGTACTTC.

The CDR3 DNA sequence: TGTGCCAGCAGCTTTCCTAGCGGCCCCTACAATGAGCAGTTCTTC. Protein: CASSFPSGPYNEQFF. The chain joins TRBV5-4 to TRBJ2-1; 7 bases match TRBD2. Per germline, CDR1 SGHNT and CDR2 YYREEE (reference sequence). Trimming at V came to 2 bases and at J to 2 bases, leaving 4 bases not matched to a gene. CDR3 length: 15 residues.

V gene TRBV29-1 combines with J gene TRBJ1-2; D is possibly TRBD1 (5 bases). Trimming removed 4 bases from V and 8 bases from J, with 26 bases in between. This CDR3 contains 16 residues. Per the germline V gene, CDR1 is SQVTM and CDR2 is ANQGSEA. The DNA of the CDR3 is TGCAGCGTTGGGTTAGGAGGAGGGGCAAATGCTGGAGGCTACACCTTC. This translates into CSVGLGGGANAGGYTF.